Following are 8 T cell receptor beta chains from one sample sequenced in a study of human T cells and chemical hapten exposure. Time point specified: patch test 1, 2 weeks after DPC sensitization. Treatment noted: therapeutic diphenylcyclopropenone sensitization with weekly scalp DPC. One entry per CDR3 protein, called by TCRdb with MiXCR from the RACE reads. The sample holds some 120,000 distinct CDR3 sequences, about 12% seen once. Sequenced material: whole blood, taken in connection with sensitization to the hapten diphenylcyclopropenone (DPC). Receptor source: a woman in her forties or fifties with alopecia areata. Some clones in this sample may be carry-over from other donors' samples.

This chain connects TRBV12-5 to TRBJ2-1; no clear D gene. Trimming shortened V by 6 bases and J by 9 bases, and 9 bases separated the two germline ends. The CDR3 totals 11 residues. The germline CDR1 and CDR2 sequences are LGHNT and FRNRAP. The CDR3 protein is CASGPRFEQFF. CDR3 DNA: TGTGCTAGTGGCCCACGGTTTGAGCAGTTCTTC.

The chain recombines TRBV20-1 with TRBJ1-2, with TRBD1 identical over 9 bases. CDR1 and CDR2 from the germline V gene are DFQATT and SNEGSKA (reference sequence). The CDR3 has 15 residues. The CDR3 loop reads CSAGTGIYTPYGYTF. CDR3 nucleotides: TGCAGCGCCGGGACAGGGATCTATACGCCCTATGGCTACACCTTC.

The sample holds many counts of this clonotype. The chain is built from TRBV20-1 and TRBJ1-5, with D possibly TRBD1 on 6 matching bases. The germline gives CDR1 DFQATT, CDR2 SNEGSKA (reference sequence). CDR3 size: 12 residues. V lost 7 bases, J lost 6 bases, and 13 bases lay in between. The CDR3 region is CSVQGLGQPQHF. CDR3 nucleotides: TGCAGTGTTCAGGGGTTGGGTCAGCCCCAGCATTTT.

This clonotype turned up a few times. The CDR3 coding sequence is TGTGCCAGCAGCTACGACGGCTCTGGGGCCAACGTCCTGACTTTC. Amino acids: CASSYDGSGANVLTF. The chain is built from TRBV2 and TRBJ2-6; D remains unclear. Germline V lookup: CDR1 SNHLY, CDR2 FYNNEI. The CDR3 has 15 amino acids. V was pared by 6 bases and J by 0 bases, with 9 bases between.

The rearrangement links TRBV2 to TRBJ2-3; tentatively, D is TRBD2 (5 bases). The CDR3 length is 13 residues. The V gene's germline CDR1 is SNHLY and CDR2 FYNNEI. V lost 3 bases to trimming and J lost 5 bases, with 9 bases between them. The CDR3 DNA sequence: TGTGCCAGCAGTGAGCCCGGGGTAGATACGCAGTATTTT. Amino acids: CASSEPGVDTQYF.

The sample holds a few counts of this clonotype. V gene TRBV12-2 combines with J gene TRBJ1-3; the table's D call TRBD1 went unverified against the DNA. TRBV12-2 is an annotated pseudogene. The CDR3 is made up of 21 amino acids. The CDR3 sequence is CASRPGGPTGAERRSGNTIYF. Written as DNA, the CDR3 is TGTGCAAGTCGCCCAGGAGGGCCGACAGGGGCAGAGAGGAGGTCTGGAAACACCATATATTTT.

Many counts were recorded for this clonotype. This chain connects TRBV3-1 to TRBJ1-5, with 7 bases fitting TRBD1. The length of the CDR3 is 14 residues. V shed 8 bases and J 5 bases; nucleotides not matched to a gene: 9. Germline V lookup: CDR1 LGHDT, CDR2 YNNKEL (reference sequence). As DNA, the CDR3 is TGTGCCAGCGCCAGACAGGGTTCGGATCAGCCCCAGCATTTT. Translating gives CASARQGSDQPQHF.

This clonotype was found many times. The J gene is TRBJ1-3, the V gene TRBV3-1, with 8 bases that match TRBD1. Trimming at V came to 2 bases and at J to 2 bases, leaving 8 bases not matched to a gene. There are 17 residues in the CDR3. Germline V gene sequence: CDR1 LGHDT, CDR2 YNNKEL (reference sequence). Here the CDR3 DNA reads TGTGCCAGCAGCCAAACAGGGGGGCGACTCGCTGGAAACACCATATATTTT. Translation gives CASSQTGGRLAGNTIYF.